The rows below give T cell receptor beta chains drawn from one sample of a study of technical replicates of blood from a few donors. TCRdb keeps only in-frame clones here, not all; method: immunoSEQ multiplex PCR. The sample records under 95,000 clones, approximately 94% being singletons. Sequencing was carried out using T cells isolated from PBMCs. The source is a human donor in good health. Each CDR3 is given with its conserved first and last residue. The D gene is left open where the match is weak. Where a row states a size, it is once, few, many or the class of an expanded clone; other rows omit it.

d_gene	j_gene	v_gene	abundance	CDR3nt	CDR3aa
TRBD1	TRBJ2-7	TRBV18	-	TGTGCCAGCTCACCGGACAGGGGGCCCTACGAGCAGTACTTC	CASSPDRGPYEQYF
TRBD1	TRBJ2-1	TRBV29-1	-	TGCAGCGTTTGCCCCCCGGACAGGCCATCATATGAGCAGTTCTTC	CSVCPPDRPSYEQFF
-	TRBJ2-7	TRBV7-9	-	TGTGCCAGCAGATCGGCAGAAGGAGGGCCCTACGAGCAGTACTTC	CASRSAEGGPYEQYF
-	TRBJ2-3	TRBV5-1	-	TGCGCCAGCAGCTTGGACAGGCGGGGTAGCACAGATACGCAGTATTTT	CASSLDRRGSTDTQYF
TRBD1	TRBJ1-2	TRBV7-9	-	TGTGCCAGCAGGGCGGACAGGGCTGGCTACACCTTC	CASRADRAGYTF
-	TRBJ1-4	TRBV5-1	-	TGCGCCAGCAGCTTATCGTCGGATGAAAAACTGTTTTTT	CASSLSSDEKLFF
-	TRBJ1-1	TRBV2	-	TGTGCCACCAGGGTTTTTGGCTCCACTGAAGCTTTCTTT	CATRVFGSTEAFF
TRBD1	TRBJ2-1	TRBV10-3	-	TGTGCCATCAGTGATCCGTTGAGAGGGACAGGGAAAGGCTCCTACAATGAGCAGTTCTTC	CAISDPLRGTGKGSYNEQFF
TRBD2	TRBJ2-5	TRBV7-2	once	TGTGCCAGCAGCCTACGGGTAGCGGGGGGGCCTAGTGGCGAGACCCAGTACTTC	CASSLRVAGGPSGETQYF
-	TRBJ2-2	TRBV7-9	-	TGTGCCAGCAGTCTTGATGGGCACACCGGGGAGCTGTTTTTT	CASSLDGHTGELFF
TRBD1	TRBJ2-7	TRBV11-3	-	TGTGCCAGCAGCTTAGCCCCGGGACAGGGGAGCTCCTACGAGCAGTACTTC	CASSLAPGQGSSYEQYF
-	TRBJ2-5	TRBV5-1	-	TGCGCCAGCAGCTTGGAGGGAGGACAAGAGACCCAGTACTTC	CASSLEGGQETQYF
-	TRBJ1-5	TRBV27	-	TGTGCCAGCAGTTTATCCAGGGGCCTCAATCAGCCCCAGCATTTT	CASSLSRGLNQPQHF
TRBD2	TRBJ2-1	TRBV5-1	-	TGCGCCAGCAGCTTCCGAATAGCGGGAGGTTGGACCAATGAGCAGTTCTTC	CASSFRIAGGWTNEQFF
-	TRBJ1-4	TRBV13	-	TGTGCCAGCAAATCGTTTTCAACTAATGAAAAACTGTTTTTT	CASKSFSTNEKLFF
-	TRBJ2-7	TRBV2	-	TGTGCCAGCCGCCCGAGGGCGGGGTTATCCTACGAGCAGTACTTC	CASRPRAGLSYEQYF
-	TRBJ2-7	TRBV7-9	once	TGTGCATACCTGGGGGCAACCTACGAGCAGTACTTC	CAYLGATYEQYF
TRBD1	TRBJ1-6	TRBV5-1	-	TGCGCCAGCAGTCCACGAACAGGGGGTAATTCACCCCTCCACTTT	CASSPRTGGNSPLHF
TRBD2	TRBJ2-3	TRBV4-1	-	TGCGCCAGCAGCCTAGCGGGCGGCACAGATACGCAGTATTTT	CASSLAGGTDTQYF
TRBD1	TRBJ1-2	TRBV11-2	-	TGTGCCAGCAGCTTGACCGGACAGGGCCGGGGTGGCTACACCTTC	CASSLTGQGRGGYTF
-	TRBJ1-3	TRBV11-2	-	TGTGCCAGCAGCTACAACTCTGGAAACACCATATATTTT	CASSYNSGNTIYF
-	TRBJ2-7	TRBV19	-	TGTGCCAGTAGTAGGAGCGTAACGAGCTCCTACGAGCAGTACTTC	CASSRSVTSSYEQYF
TRBD1	TRBJ2-7	TRBV7-9	-	TGTGCCAGCAGCTCTTTTTCCGGGACAGGGTTTAAAGAGCAGTACTTC	CASSSFSGTGFKEQYF
TRBD1	TRBJ2-7	TRBV4-2	-	TGTGCCAGCAGCCAAGAAGGGACAGGGGCTGCCTACGAGCAGTACTTC	CASSQEGTGAAYEQYF
TRBD2	TRBJ2-5	TRBV5-1	once	TGCGCCAGCAGCTTTTTGGGTAGCGGGTTACAAGAGACCCAGTACTTC	CASSFLGSGLQETQYF
TRBD1	TRBJ2-3	TRBV27	-	TGTGCCAGCAGTTGGAAGAAGGGGGCTAGCACAGATACGCAGTATTTT	CASSWKKGASTDTQYF
-	TRBJ1-1	TRBV2	-	TGTGCCAGCAGTGAGTACAGGGCCAATGAAGCTTTCTTT	CASSEYRANEAFF
-	TRBJ2-7	TRBV11-3	-	TGTGCCAGCAGCCCCCGTCGGTACGAGCAGTACTTC	CASSPRRYEQYF
TRBD1	TRBJ2-7	TRBV15	-	TGTGCCACCAGCACCCCGGGGGACAGGGACTACGAGCAGTACTTC	CATSTPGDRDYEQYF
-	TRBJ1-2	TRBV28	-	TGTGCCAGCCTGACACGGAACTATGGCTACACCTTC	CASLTRNYGYTF
-	TRBJ2-5	TRBV7-9	-	TGTGCCAGCAGCCCGCTGGGACAAAGACAAGAGACCCAGTACTTC	CASSPLGQRQETQYF
-	TRBJ1-6	TRBV13	-	TGTGCCAGCAGCCCGCCGGGGTTTAATTCACCCCTCCACTTT	CASSPPGFNSPLHF
-	TRBJ2-7	TRBV11-2	-	TGTGCCAGCAGCAACGGGAACTCCTACGAGCAGTACTTC	CASSNGNSYEQYF
-	TRBJ2-1	TRBV7-9	-	TGTGCCAGCAGCTTAGTGGAGGGCAATGAGCAGTTCTTC	CASSLVEGNEQFF
TRBD2	TRBJ2-7	TRBV25-1	-	TGTGCCAGCAGTGAATCAGGTCTACTCGGGGGGAACGAGCAGTACTTC	CASSESGLLGGNEQYF
TRBD2	TRBJ2-1	TRBV11-2	-	TGTGCCACCACTAGCGGATACAATGAGCAGTTCTTC	CATTSGYNEQFF
-	TRBJ2-7	TRBV6-6	-	TGTGCCAGCACGGGAGCCCCTTTCTACGAGCAGTACTTC	CASTGAPFYEQYF
-	TRBJ2-7	TRBV21-1	-	TGTGCCAGCAGCAAAGGGGAGCAACAGTCCTACGAGCAGTACTTC	CASSKGEQQSYEQYF
-	TRBJ1-2	TRBV19	-	TGTGCCAGTAGTATTTCCGGGGGGGCAGCGACCCAGGATGGCTACACCTTC	CASSISGGAATQDGYTF
-	TRBJ2-3	TRBV11-3	once	TGTGCCAGCAGCTTAGTCTATTTCACAGATACGCAGTATTTT	CASSLVYFTDTQYF
-	TRBJ1-2	TRBV28	-	TGTGCCAGCAGTTTAGGAGGGCCCCCGGTGGGCTATGGCTACACCTTC	CASSLGGPPVGYGYTF